This T cell receptor (beta chain) derives from a study of T-cell reconstitution after alpha-beta-depleted transplantation in children. TCRbeta library preparation incorporated unique molecular identifiers. TCRdb re-derived calls from the PCR reads in MiXCR, one entry per CDR3 protein. Of a few hundred thousand distinct CDR3 sequences in the sample, 10% to 15% were seen once. The table lists this clonotype with many counts. The antigen is unknown. Study conclusions and caveats: Newly produced T cells mostly provided counts and TCRbeta diversity after one year, as hyperexpanded clones declined. The high TCRbeta diversity at day 60 in some patients came from surviving recipient T cells and thymic progenitors. About two months after transplant, alpha-beta T cells reportedly came from several hundred expanded graft clones.

The CDR3 is 14 amino acids. Germline V CDR1 and CDR2: DFQATT, SNEGSKA (reference sequence). The junction had 8 bases not matched to a gene; V was cut back by 6 bases and J by 6 bases. This chain uses TRBV20-1 with TRBJ2-2; 9 nucleotides agree with TRBD1. This clonotype was obtained from a male patient aged 5 to 17 who had a stem cell transplant for acute myeloid leukemia, so the T cells may come from the graft donor. Source: PBMCs, mostly from graft donor cells, taken 360 days after TCRalphabeta/CD19-depleted stem cell transplant. The CDR3 DNA is TGCAGTGCCGGGGGACAGGGTAGGGCCGGGGAGCTGTTTTTT. This codes for CSAGGQGRAGELFF.